This TCR beta chain was profiled in a study of blood T cells in healthy people across ages. General observations from the study: Naive and antigen-experienced cells were not separated, limiting conclusive comparison.

The CDR3 sequence is 15 residues long. From germline, CDR1 is KGHSH and CDR2 LQKENI. Trimming removed 0 bases at V and 4 bases at J, with 9 bases between. With respect to this clonotype: The antigen remains unidentified.

Together with a sample-barcoded 5' primer, a J-beta primer mix was included in a second PCR lasting about 6 to 11 cycles. A template-switch adaptor with 12 random nucleotides tagged each cDNA molecule. One entry per CDR3 protein results from TCRdb running MiXCR on the 5' RACE reads. The sample records 1.5 million to 1.9 million distinct CDR3 sequences, less than 45% being singletons. Donation came from healthy Caucasian individuals in Russia who were aged about 6 to 95. The V and J genes are TRBV18 and TRBJ1-4; no clear D. The TCR sequence derives from a woman aged 18-29 years in good health. Sequencing was done on a sample of blood. The CDR3: CASSPPGLSNEKLFF. In nucleotides, the CDR3 is TGTGCCAGCTCACCACCGGGTCTCAGTAATGAAAAACTGTTTTTT.